The source of this TCR beta chain is a study of CDR3 diversity in severe acne. From the PCR reads, TCRdb called clonotypes with MiXCR, one entry per CDR3 protein. The profile covers more than 70,000 distinct CDR3 sequences, with approximately 54% appearing a single time and around a tenth taken by the ten largest. Points on this clonotype: The DNA is left out, because the CDR3 cannot be placed on it with certainty; the CDR3 is given as TCRdb lists it.

This receptor was identified in a male donor with severe acne vulgaris. What was sequenced was blood.

CDR3 amino acids: CSVAWGDNSPLHFGNGTQYF. The chain recombines TRBV29-1 with TRBJ2-5; the table's D gene call, TRBD2, was not cross checked with the DNA. The CDR3 extends over 20 residues, inclusive of both ends. Germline V lookup: CDR1 SQVTM, CDR2 ANQGSEA.